The 24 T cell receptor beta chains given below trace back to one sample, sequenced in a study of beta chain features in type 1 diabetes. Every isolated RNA sample was fully reverse transcribed, so sequencing captured expressed TCRB transcripts. Sequenced by immunoSEQ multiplex PCR; TCRdb stores in-frame clones only, minus some. Of some 140,000 clones listed, approximately 9.2% were seen once; the top ten hold roughly 0.74%. The sequencing sample was made of central memory CD4+ T cells from blood. These receptors were taken from a man in his late teens or twenties in good health.

Worth noting for this clone: The identical CDR3 is also encoded by other nucleotide sequences in the sample. The rearrangement joins TRBV5-1 to TRBJ2-7; 10 bases align to TRBD2. The germline gives CDR1 SGHRS, CDR2 YFSETQ. The length of the CDR3 is 15 residues. Germline trimming cut 0 bases from V and 4 bases from J; bases unmatched to any gene: 4. CDR3: CASSLDTSGVYEQYF. The CDR3 DNA sequence: TGCGCCAGCAGCTTGGATACTAGCGGGGTGTACGAGCAGTACTTC.

The table lists this clone with many counts. V gene TRBV2 combines with J gene TRBJ2-7; D perhaps matches TRBD1 (5 bases). The V gene's germline CDR1 is SNHLY and CDR2 FYNNEI. The CDR3 is made up of 11 amino acids. Trimming removed 9 bases from V and 6 bases from J, with 12 bases in between. CDR3 DNA sequence: TGTGCCAGTACGACAGTCACCGAGCAGTACTTC. Amino acids: CASTTVTEQYF.

V usage is TRBV27 and J usage is TRBJ2-4; 9 bases agree with TRBD1. Losses at the gene ends were 5 bases for V and 8 bases for J; bases not matched to a gene: 7. Germline V gene lookup returns CDR1 MNHEY and CDR2 SMNVEV (reference sequence). The CDR3 length is 14 residues. The CDR3 loop reads CASSPGTGKDIQYF. For the CDR3, the DNA is TGTGCCAGCAGTCCTGGGACAGGGAAAGACATTCAGTACTTC.

The chain carries TRBV9 and TRBJ1-6, with 7 bases lining up with TRBD1. CDR3 length: 18 residues. The germline CDR1 and CDR2 sequences are SGDLS and YYNGEE. V trimming: 3 bases; J trimming: 0 bases; junction bases outside the gene matches: 9. The CDR3 reads CASSAPPDRDSYNSPLHF. For the CDR3, the DNA is TGTGCCAGCAGCGCCCCCCCCGACAGGGACTCCTATAATTCACCCCTCCACTTT.

This clone was picked up a small number of times. This chain connects TRBV7-9 to TRBJ1-1; D might be TRBD1 (6 bases). Looked up from germline, CDR1 is SEHNR and CDR2 is FQNEAQ (reference sequence). Trimming stripped 6 bases from V and 0 bases from J, with 14 bases between. The CDR3 runs to 15 residues. Here the CDR3 reads CASRNGGAMNTEAFF. CDR3 nucleotide sequence: TGTGCCAGCAGAAACGGGGGGGCCATGAACACTGAAGCTTTCTTT.

This clone was observed a handful of times. The genes are TRBV25-1 and TRBJ1-2, with D hard to call. CDR3 length equals 11 residues. Trimming left V 3 bases short and J 4 bases short, with 3 bases between. Germline lookup yields CDR1 MGHDK and CDR2 SYGVNS. DNA for the CDR3: TGTGCCAGCAGTGACGGCTATGGCTACACCTTC. Its translation is CASSDGYGYTF.

This clone has just a few counts. V usage is TRBV11-2 and J usage is TRBJ1-1; 8 nucleotides line up with TRBD1. Trimming removed 3 bases from V and 0 bases from J; junction bases left unmatched: 3. This CDR3 has 15 residues. The V gene's germline CDR1 is SGHAT and CDR2 FQNNGV. For the CDR3, the DNA is TGTGCCAGCAGCTTGGGACAGGTGCTGAACACTGAAGCTTTCTTT. It is translated as CASSLGQVLNTEAFF.

V and J are TRBV7-9 and TRBJ2-5; TRBD2 might be the D (5 bases). The V gene's germline CDR1 is SEHNR and CDR2 FQNEAQ (reference sequence). The CDR3 is 16 amino acids. Trimming took 1 base from V and 6 from J, leaving 18 bases between them. The CDR3 DNA follows: TGTGCCAGCAGCTTAGAGTGGGGTGGGAGTGGGAAGACCCAGTACTTC. This encodes CASSLEWGGSGKTQYF.

This clone was counted only a few times. The CDR3: CASSVWPDSQETQYF. As DNA, the CDR3 is TGTGCCAGCAGCGTATGGCCGGACAGCCAAGAGACCCAGTACTTC. This chain links TRBV9 with TRBJ2-5; perhaps TRBD1 as D (6 bases). The germline CDR1 and CDR2 sequences are SGDLS and YYNGEE. V shed 1 base and J shed 1 base, with 11 bases lying between them. This CDR3 has 15 residues.

The chain employs TRBV28 and TRBJ2-7; 11 bases line up with TRBD1. CDR1 and CDR2 from the germline V gene are MDHEN and SYDVKM. The CDR3 totals 15 residues. V was clipped by 7 bases and J by 4 bases; unmatched bases: 9. The CDR3 sequence is CASKTVGTGGYEQYF. The CDR3 DNA reads TGTGCCAGCAAAACGGTCGGGACAGGGGGTTACGAGCAGTACTTC.

This clone showed up just a few times. The chain links TRBV7-3 to TRBJ2-7, with 8 positions matching TRBD2. Germline loops: CDR1 SGHTA, CDR2 FQGTGA. The CDR3 has 16 residues. The V gene end was trimmed by 5 bases and the J gene end by 0 bases; junction bases not matched to a gene: 9. The CDR3 region has the DNA TGTGCCAGCAGCAGAGATGGCGGGGGGAGCTCCTACGAGCAGTACTTC. It codes for CASSRDGGGSSYEQYF. The full variable domain, with the rest looked up from reference TRBV7-3 and TRBJ2-7, is GAGVSQTPSNKVTEKGKYVELRCDPISGHTALYWYRQSLGQGPEFLIYFQGTGAADDSGLPNDRFFAVRPEGSVSTLKIQRTERGDSAVYLCASSRDGGGSSYEQYFGPGTRLTVT.

There are a few counts of this clone. The J gene is TRBJ2-2, the V gene TRBV4-3; 14 bases are a match to TRBD2. Germline V gene lookup returns CDR1 LGHNA and CDR2 YSLEER. The length of the CDR3 is 16 residues. Germline trimming cut 0 bases from V and 16 bases from J; bases unmatched to any gene: 10. The CDR3 region has the DNA TGCGCCAGCAGCCAAGACGCCGGGACTAGCGGGGGCCGGGCGTTTTTT. Translated, it gives CASSQDAGTSGGRAFF.

The V call is TRBV5-4, the J call TRBJ1-2, with a weak D call TRBD1 (5 bases). The CDR3 length is 12 residues. V shed 4 bases and J shed 8 bases, with 12 bases lying between them. Germline CDR1 reads SGHNT; CDR2 reads YYREEE (reference sequence). CDR3 coding DNA: TGTGCCAGCAGCCCAGGGTTTCTGGGCTACACCTTC. It encodes CASSPGFLGYTF.

This clone has only a few counts. Other DNA sequences in this sample translate to the same CDR3. V usage is TRBV5-1 and J usage is TRBJ2-3, with TRBD2 matching 15 bases. Germline V gene data show CDR1 as SGHRS and CDR2 as YFSETQ. After removal of 5 bases from V and 3 bases from J, the junction contained 1 base not matched to a gene. The CDR3 is made up of 15 amino acids. CDR3 amino acids: CASRGLAGGTDTQYF. CDR3 DNA sequence: TGCGCCAGCAGGGGACTAGCGGGGGGTACAGATACGCAGTATTTT.

This clone was detected a few times. The V and J genes are TRBV5-8 and TRBJ1-5; no clear D. From germline, CDR1 is SGHTS and CDR2 YDEGEE. Trimming took off 1 base at V and 4 bases at J, with 3 bases between the two ends. The CDR3 sequence is 12 residues long. CDR3 protein: CASSLYNQPQHF. The CDR3 DNA sequence: TGTGCCAGCAGCTTGTATAATCAGCCCCAGCATTTT.

The chain uses TRBV2 and TRBJ2-4, with TRBD1 matching over 8 bases. The germline gives CDR1 SNHLY, CDR2 FYNNEI. The CDR3 runs to 16 residues. Trimming removed 6 bases from V and 1 base from J; junction bases left unmatched: 8. DNA of the CDR3: TGTGCCAGCAGGCAGGGGGCGAGGGTGGCCAAAAACATTCAGTACTTC. The encoded protein is CASRQGARVAKNIQYF. The full variable domain, with the rest looked up from reference TRBV2 and TRBJ2-4, is EPEVTQTPSHQVTQMGQEVILRCVPISNHLYFYWYRQILGQKVEFLVSFYNNEISEKSEIFDDQFSVERPDGSNFTLKIRSTKLEDSAMYFCASRQGARVAKNIQYFGAGTRLSVL.

This clone was seen a handful of times. The CDR3 nucleotides read TGTGCCAGCAGTTCGGGACAGACCTACGAGCAGTACTTC. Translated, it gives CASSSGQTYEQYF. The chain is built from TRBV7-2 and TRBJ2-7; 7 bases are shared with TRBD1. Germline V gene lookup returns CDR1 SGHTA and CDR2 FQGNSA. The V segment lost 6 bases and the J segment 2 bases; nucleotides outside the gene matches: 4. The CDR3 spans 13 residues.

A few counts support this clone. This chain links TRBV6-1 with TRBJ1-2; TRBD1 is a possible D gene (6 bases). From germline, CDR1 is MNHNS and CDR2 SASEGT. V lost 0 bases, J lost 7 bases, and 9 bases lay in between. CDR3 length equals 13 residues. CDR3 amino acids: CASSEANRVGYTF. The CDR3 bases are TGTGCCAGCAGTGAAGCCAACAGGGTTGGCTACACCTTC.

This clone was recorded a few times. This chain joins TRBV15 and TRBJ2-1; 9 nucleotides agree with TRBD1. CDR3 length equals 15 residues. Germline V gene sequence: CDR1 LNHNV, CDR2 YYDKDF (reference sequence). V was pared by 0 bases and J by 8 bases, with 5 bases of the junction left unmatched. The CDR3 region has the DNA TGTGCCACCAGCAGAGATCTCCGACAGGGGGATGAGCAGTTCTTC. It is translated as CATSRDLRQGDEQFF.

The chain combines TRBV11-3 with TRBJ1-6; 7 positions agree with TRBD1. Germline-derived CDR1 and CDR2 are SGHNT and YENEEA. This CDR3 has 15 amino acids. The V segment lost 5 bases and the J segment 6 bases; nucleotides outside the gene matches: 7. This chain's CDR3 is CASSQGQAPNSPLHF. Written as DNA, the CDR3 is TGTGCCAGCAGCCAAGGACAGGCTCCTAATTCACCCCTCCACTTT.

A few counts support this clone. This chain connects TRBV7-2 to TRBJ2-1; D might be TRBD2 (5 bases). CDR1 is SGHTA, CDR2 FQGNSA, per germline. The CDR3 totals 15 residues. Deletions cut 5 bases from V and 4 bases from J, with 15 bases between. The CDR3: CASSGLLGRYNEQFF. In DNA form, the CDR3 reads TGTGCCAGCAGCGGACTCTTAGGCAGATACAATGAGCAGTTCTTC.

J is TRBJ2-5 and V is TRBV30; TRBD2 matches 8 bases. The V and J ends lost 1 base and 5 bases, in that order; junction bases with no gene match: 9. The CDR3 consists of 15 residues. Germline CDR1 and CDR2: GTSNPN and SVGIG (reference sequence). The CDR3 region is CAWSATGREGETQYF. CDR3 coding DNA: TGTGCCTGGAGTGCCACCGGGAGGGAGGGGGAGACCCAGTACTTC.

This chain links TRBV10-1 with TRBJ1-1; D call uncertain. The CDR3 spans 14 residues. V was shortened by 8 bases and J by 4 bases, with 17 bases between the two germline ends. CDR1 is WNHNN, CDR2 SYGVQD, per germline (reference sequence). The CDR3 DNA sequence: TGCGCCAGCGGCACCGGAAAGACGGGCACTGAAGCTTTCTTT. The encoded protein is CASGTGKTGTEAFF.

Only a few counts were recorded for this clone. The V and J genes are TRBV28 and TRBJ1-4; D is perhaps TRBD1 (5 bases). V was clipped by 5 bases and J by 8 bases, with 18 bases between them. The CDR3 consists of 15 residues. Germline V CDR1 and CDR2: MDHEN, SYDVKM. In DNA, the CDR3 is TGTGCCAGCAGTGCCCCAACAGGAAGTGGGGAAAAACTGTTTTTT. The encoded protein is CASSAPTGSGEKLFF.